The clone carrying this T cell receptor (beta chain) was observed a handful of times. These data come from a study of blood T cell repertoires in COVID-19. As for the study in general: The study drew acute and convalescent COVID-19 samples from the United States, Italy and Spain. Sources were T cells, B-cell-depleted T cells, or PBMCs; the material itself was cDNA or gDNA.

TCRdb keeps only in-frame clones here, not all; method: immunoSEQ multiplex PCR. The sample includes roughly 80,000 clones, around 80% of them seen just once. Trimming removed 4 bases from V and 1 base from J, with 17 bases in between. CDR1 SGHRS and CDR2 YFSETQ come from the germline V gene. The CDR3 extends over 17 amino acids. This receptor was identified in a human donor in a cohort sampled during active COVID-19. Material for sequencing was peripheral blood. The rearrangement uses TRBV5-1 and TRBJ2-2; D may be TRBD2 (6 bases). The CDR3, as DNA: TGCGCCAGCAGCCCGGGGACTCTACTGTTGAACACCGGGGAGCTGTTTTTT. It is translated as CASSPGTLLLNTGELFF.